This is a list of T cell receptor beta chains from one sample in a study of blood T cell repertoires in COVID-19. Only in-frame clones appear in the TCRdb table, and some are missing; sequencing was by immunoSEQ multiplex PCR. The table lists around 140,000 clones, 75% to 90% of them singletons. The sequenced sample was peripheral blood. These receptors were taken from a man aged 45-65 years with active or convalescent COVID-19. Each CDR3 is given with its conserved first and last residue. The order of the fields is V gene, clone size, D gene, J gene, CDR3 protein, CDR3 DNA. A D gene is named only where the DNA matches it firmly. Size is omitted from some rows. Given values are once, few, many or a class for expanded clones.

TRBV14	NA	TRBD1	TRBJ2-3	CASSRAGTGTDTQYF	TGTGCCAGCAGCCGAGCCGGGACAGGCACAGATACGCAGTATTTT
TRBV15	once	NA	TRBJ2-4	CATSRAPGRGRVGVQYF	TGTGCCACCAGCAGAGCCCCCGGGAGGGGGCGCGTCGGGGTTCAGTACTTC
TRBV4-2	NA	NA	TRBJ2-1	CASSPIERKREQFF	TGTGCCAGCAGCCCAATAGAACGTAAGAGGGAGCAGTTCTTC
TRBV6-2/TRBV6-3	once	NA	TRBJ1-1	CASSRLEAGGDTEAFF	TGTGCCAGCAGTCGACTTGAGGCCGGAGGGGACACTGAAGCTTTCTTT
TRBV7-2	NA	NA	TRBJ2-3	CASSLGTEADTQYF	TGTGCCAGCAGCTTAGGGACTGAGGCAGATACGCAGTATTTT
TRBV2	NA	NA	TRBJ1-6	CASSEATGSSPLHF	TGTGCCAGCAGTGAAGCCACAGGGAGTTCACCCCTCCACTTT
TRBV7-8	once	NA	TRBJ2-5	CASSRTLQETQYF	TGTGCCAGCAGCCGAACTCTCCAAGAGACCCAGTACTTC
TRBV29-1	NA	TRBD1	TRBJ2-7	CGARTGAYEQYF	TGCGGAGCCCGGACAGGGGCCTACGAGCAGTACTTC
TRBV5-4	NA	TRBD2	TRBJ2-7	CASSRRISGLAGGPHEQYF	TGTGCCAGCAGCCGTAGAATATCGGGACTAGCGGGAGGGCCTCACGAGCAGTACTTC
TRBV9	NA	NA	TRBJ2-7	CASSVGHILAEQYF	TGTGCCAGCAGCGTAGGGCACATCCTCGCCGAGCAGTACTTC
TRBV19	few	NA	TRBJ2-3	CASSIPRAGDTQYF	TGTGCCAGTAGTATACCACGAGCGGGAGATACGCAGTATTTT
TRBV29-1	NA	NA	TRBJ2-7	CSAKGGGSSYEQYF	TGCAGCGCCAAGGGGGGAGGGAGCTCCTACGAGCAGTACTTC
TRBV7-2	NA	TRBD2	TRBJ2-5	CASTPRRGGYETQYF	TGTGCCAGCACCCCGCGGCGCGGGGGGTACGAGACCCAGTACTTC
TRBV7-2	NA	NA	TRBJ2-2	CASSGTLVGGGELFF	TGTGCCAGCAGCGGGACTCTAGTGGGCGGCGGGGAGCTGTTTTTT